A few counts support the clone carrying this T cell receptor (beta chain). This specimen belongs to a study of patients and donors after allogeneic stem cell transplantation. Trimming removed 6 bases from V and 5 bases from J; junction bases left unmatched: 6. This CDR3 comprises 14 residues. Germline CDR1 is DFQATT and CDR2 is SNEGSKA (reference sequence). TCRdb redid the calling of the RT-PCR reads with MiXCR, one entry per CDR3 protein. Of 400,000 to 500,000 distinct CDR3 sequences listed, more than 15% are singletons. This sequence was found in a human donor who was either an allogeneic HSCT recipient or a stem cell or donor lymphocyte infusion donor (not recorded which). It is not recorded whose cells these are; they may come from a transplant donor. The sample comprised blood, either unsorted or a sorted T cell fraction (not recorded which). The rearrangement uses TRBV20-1 and TRBJ2-5, with TRBD2 matching over 13 bases. CDR3 sequence: CSAKLAGGEETQYF. The CDR3 DNA follows: TGCAGTGCGAAACTAGCGGGGGGGGAGGAGACCCAGTACTTC.